These 29 T cell receptor beta chains came from one sample sequenced in a study of T-cell reconstitution after alpha-beta-depleted transplantation in children. Researchers prepared the TCRbeta library using unique molecular identifiers, the study reports. TCRdb used MiXCR to reprocess the PCR reads, holding one entry per CDR3 protein. The sample yields more than 15,000 distinct CDR3 sequences, roughly 12% seen once. The input for sequencing was PBMCs, mostly from graft donor cells, taken 180 days after TCRalphabeta/CD19-depleted stem cell transplant. The origin of the receptors is a boy under three years old who had a stem cell transplant for Wiskott-Aldrich syndrome, so the T cells may come from the graft donor.

This clonotype was observed a handful of times. The chain uses TRBV6-5 and TRBJ2-7; 8 bases match TRBD1. Germline CDR1 is MNHEY and CDR2 is SVGAGI. Trimming took 6 bases from V and 3 from J; bases not matched to a gene: 4. This CDR3 spans 13 amino acids. CDR3: CASSQGAVYEQYF. The CDR3 nucleotides read TGTGCCAGCAGCCAGGGGGCGGTCTACGAGCAGTACTTC.

At least ten counts were recorded for this clonotype. The chain has TRBV5-1 and TRBJ2-5; D not certain. This CDR3 region has 13 residues. Trimming pared 2 bases from V and 1 base from J, leaving 6 bases between. Germline CDR1 is SGHRS and CDR2 is YFSETQ. CDR3 amino acids: CASSFGFQETQYF. The CDR3 region has the DNA TGCGCCAGCAGCTTTGGGTTCCAAGAGACCCAGTACTTC.

There are a few counts of this clonotype. J is TRBJ2-3 and V is TRBV11-2, with D possibly being TRBD2 (6 bases). Germline CDR1 reads SGHAT; CDR2 reads FQNNGV. Deletions cut 0 bases from V and 2 bases from J, with 9 bases between. The CDR3 contains 15 residues. Here the CDR3 DNA reads TGTGCCAGCAGCTTAGATGGGAGGACCACAGATACGCAGTATTTT. Protein product: CASSLDGRTTDTQYF.

This clonotype was detected ten times or more. The V call is TRBV6-1, the J call TRBJ2-7; D uncertain. Germline CDR1 is MNHNS and CDR2 is SASEGT. Trimming pared 6 bases from V and 0 bases from J, leaving 12 bases between. The CDR3 spans 14 residues. The CDR3 sequence: CASRLGSSSYEQYF. CDR3 nucleotide sequence: TGTGCCAGCAGGCTGGGCAGCAGCTCCTACGAGCAGTACTTC.

This clonotype was observed at least ten times. The chain has TRBV6-5 and TRBJ2-1; D gene uncertain. Germline CDR1 is MNHEY and CDR2 is SVGAGI. This CDR3 has 13 amino acids. The germline V and J ends were trimmed by 2 bases and 9 bases, with 11 bases remaining between them. In DNA form, the CDR3 reads TGTGCCAGCAGTTACCACCGGTTTGCTGAGCAGTTCTTC. Protein: CASSYHRFAEQFF.

Only a few counts were recorded for this clonotype. The V and J genes are TRBV6-6 and TRBJ1-2, with no clear D. The germline V gene encodes CDR1 MNHNY and CDR2 SVGAGI (reference sequence). The CDR3 spans 13 residues. V was pared by 5 bases and J by 5 bases, with 12 bases between. The chain's CDR3 is CASSPDGVYGYTF. The CDR3 DNA follows: TGTGCCAGCAGTCCCGATGGCGTTTATGGCTACACCTTC.

The gene calls are TRBV6-1 and TRBJ2-7, with TRBD1 matching 9 bases. The CDR3 covers 15 residues. Germline trimming cut 6 bases from V and 6 bases from J; bases unmatched to any gene: 12. In germline, CDR1 is MNHNS, CDR2 SASEGT. CDR3 sequence (DNA): TGTGCCAGCAGCCCTCTTTGGGACAGGGTTAGCGAGCAGTACTTC. Its protein is CASSPLWDRVSEQYF.

This clonotype was found many times. This chain uses TRBV7-9 with TRBJ1-5; TRBD1 matches 7 bases. The CDR3 is made up of 14 amino acids. Germline V gives CDR1 SEHNR, CDR2 FQNEAQ (reference sequence). The V gene end was trimmed by 5 bases and the J gene end by 4 bases; junction bases not matched to a gene: 5. The DNA for the CDR3 is TGTGCCAGCAGCCCCCGGGACAGTAATCAGCCCCAGCATTTT. This sequence encodes CASSPRDSNQPQHF.

This clonotype showed up many times. This chain uses TRBV15 with TRBJ2-3, with 7 bases that match TRBD2. The length of the CDR3 is 14 residues. J was trimmed by 4 bases and V by 5 bases; bases with no gene match: 6. Germline CDR1 and CDR2: LNHNV and YYDKDF (reference sequence). DNA for the CDR3: TGTGCCACCAGCGGCGGGAGCGTCGCAGATACGCAGTATTTT. Its translation: CATSGGSVADTQYF.

This clonotype was seen repeatedly, ten times or more. The chain links TRBV2 to TRBJ1-1; TRBD1 is a possible D gene (5 bases). CDR1 and CDR2 from the germline V gene are SNHLY and FYNNEI. V gave up 5 bases and J gave up 3 bases, with 13 bases separating them. The CDR3 spans 14 residues. The CDR3 loop reads CASSYEGSDTEAFF. DNA for the CDR3: TGTGCCAGCAGTTATGAGGGGTCGGACACTGAAGCTTTCTTT. The variable domain in full, with the rest retrieved from reference TRBV2 and TRBJ1-1, is EPEVTQTPSHQVTQMGQEVILRCVPISNHLYFYWYRQILGQKVEFLVSFYNNEISEKSEIFDDQFSVERPDGSNFTLKIRSTKLEDSAMYFCASSYEGSDTEAFFGQGTRLTVV.

This clonotype has just a few counts. This sequence joins TRBV20-1 and TRBJ1-1; 10 bases are a match to TRBD1. After removal of 1 base from V and 5 bases from J, the junction contained 10 bases not matched to a gene. Germline V CDR1 and CDR2: DFQATT, SNEGSKA (reference sequence). The CDR3 has 16 residues. The CDR3 spells CSARGGDRGAGTEAFF. CDR3 sequence (DNA): TGCAGTGCTAGAGGGGGGGACAGGGGCGCGGGGACTGAAGCTTTCTTT.

This clonotype was seen a handful of times. This sequence joins TRBV5-1 and TRBJ2-1, with 12 bases matching TRBD2. V gave up 0 bases and J gave up 4 bases; unmatched junction bases: 2. Germline V lookup: CDR1 SGHRS, CDR2 YFSETQ. The CDR3 runs 16 residues. CDR3 in amino acids: CASSLGGTSGYNEQFF. CDR3 coding DNA: TGCGCCAGCAGCTTGGGTGGGACTAGCGGGTACAATGAGCAGTTCTTC.

Ten or more counts support this clonotype. The chain recombines TRBV5-5 with TRBJ2-1; the D is unclear. Germline V gene lookup returns CDR1 SGHKS and CDR2 YYEKEE (reference sequence). CDR3 length: 14 amino acids. V was trimmed by 2 bases and J by 1 base, leaving 7 bases between them. In DNA form, the CDR3 reads TGTGCCAGCAGCTTTTACTTATCCTACAATGAGCAGTTCTTC. Its protein product is CASSFYLSYNEQFF.

This clonotype was recorded at least ten times. The genes are TRBV6-6 and TRBJ2-1; the match to TRBD1 covers 11 bases. The V gene's germline CDR1 is MNHNY and CDR2 SVGAGI (reference sequence). V was clipped by 6 bases and J by 4 bases; unmatched bases: 8. The CDR3 sequence is 16 residues long. The chain's CDR3 is CASRTIRDRGYNEQFF. The CDR3 nucleotides read TGTGCCAGCAGAACGATCCGGGACAGGGGGTACAATGAGCAGTTCTTC.

This sequence joins TRBV11-3 and TRBJ2-1, with 10 bases that match TRBD1. The CDR3 length is 14 residues. The germline gives CDR1 SGHNT, CDR2 YENEEA. With V trimmed by 5 bases and J by 6 bases, 4 bases remained unmatched. The CDR3 DNA sequence: TGTGCCAGCAGCCGGACAGGGGGTGGCAATGAGCAGTTCTTC. Its protein product is CASSRTGGGNEQFF.

This clonotype was seen only once. The DNA of the CDR3 is TGCCAGCAGCCGAACGGACAGGGGCTATACACCTACGAGCAGTACTTC. Protein product: CQQPNGQGLYTYEQYF. This chain links TRBV1 with TRBJ2-7; TRBD1, as called in the table, went unchecked against the DNA. TRBV1 is noted as a pseudogene. CDR3 length equals 16 residues.

Many counts were recorded for this clonotype. The chain joins TRBV10-3 to TRBJ2-5, with D maybe TRBD2 (6 bases). This CDR3 comprises 15 residues. Trimming removed 2 bases at V and 2 bases at J, with 12 bases between. Germline lookup yields CDR1 ENHRY and CDR2 SYGVKD. Written as DNA, the CDR3 is TGTGCCATCAGTGAGGGGATAGCGGCACAAGAGACCCAGTACTTC. It specifies CAISEGIAAQETQYF.

This clonotype was seen repeatedly, ten times or more. The J gene is TRBJ1-2, the V gene TRBV28; D is unclear. CDR1 and CDR2 (germline): MDHEN, SYDVKM. The length of the CDR3 is 14 residues. Between the trimmed V and J ends, which lost 3 bases and 3 bases, there was a span of 11 bases. The DNA of the CDR3 is TGTGCCAGCAGTTTCCCCGGGATAGACTATGGCTACACCTTC. This gives the protein CASSFPGIDYGYTF.

This clonotype was recorded a few times. V gene TRBV7-9 combines with J gene TRBJ2-7, with TRBD2 as a possible D gene (6 bases). The CDR3 has 14 residues. Germline CDR1 reads SEHNR; CDR2 reads FQNEAQ (reference sequence). Trimming removed 5 bases from V and 2 bases from J, with 13 bases in between. DNA for the CDR3: TGTGCCAGCAGCACATACCGGGGGACCTACGAGCAGTACTTC. It codes for CASSTYRGTYEQYF.

The gene calls are TRBV4-2 and TRBJ2-5; TRBD2 agrees at 9 bases. The CDR3 is 17 residues long. Trimming at V came to 0 bases and at J to 5 bases, leaving 10 bases not matched to a gene. Germline-derived CDR1 and CDR2 are LGHNA and YNFKEQ. CDR3 residues: CASSQDTAGGPGETQYF. The CDR3 DNA reads TGTGCCAGCAGCCAAGATACGGCGGGAGGGCCGGGGGAGACCCAGTACTTC.

This clonotype was seen more than once but under ten times. The genes are TRBV5-8 and TRBJ1-1, with unresolved D. V was clipped by 0 bases and J by 5 bases, with 11 bases between them. The CDR3 totals 14 residues. Germline lookup yields CDR1 SGHTS and CDR2 YDEGEE. This chain's CDR3 is CASSLGIVGTEAFF. CDR3 in DNA: TGTGCCAGCAGCTTGGGGATTGTCGGGACTGAAGCTTTCTTT.

This clonotype was observed at least ten times. The chain joins TRBV29-1 to TRBJ1-2; 11 nucleotides agree with TRBD1. This CDR3 comprises 13 residues. Germline-derived CDR1 and CDR2 are SQVTM and ANQGSEA. V was pared by 6 bases and J by 2 bases, with 2 bases of the junction left unmatched. Here the CDR3 DNA reads TGCAGCGTGGGGACAGGGGGGAACTATGGCTACACCTTC. Translation: CSVGTGGNYGYTF.

The CDR3 region is CASSLITDTQYF. The CDR3, as DNA: TGTGCCAGCAGCTTAATAACAGATACGCAGTATTTT. This rearrangement joins TRBV7-9 to TRBJ2-3; no definite D call. The CDR3 contains 12 residues. V was cut by 2 bases and J by 3 bases, with 3 bases left in between. The V gene's germline CDR1 is SEHNR and CDR2 FQNEAQ (reference sequence).

A few counts support this clonotype. This chain joins TRBV2 and TRBJ2-7; 15 bases agree with TRBD2. Losses at the gene ends were 4 bases for V and 5 bases for J; bases not matched to a gene: 3. The germline gives CDR1 SNHLY, CDR2 FYNNEI. The CDR3 is 15 amino acids. The chain's CDR3 is CASSGGLAGGDEQYF. The CDR3 DNA follows: TGTGCCAGCAGTGGCGGACTAGCGGGAGGGGACGAGCAGTACTTC.

This rearrangement joins TRBV5-1 to TRBJ1-1; 9 bases fit TRBD1. Trimming at V came to 3 bases and at J to 7 bases, leaving 7 bases not matched to a gene. This CDR3 has 14 amino acids. Germline CDR1 SGHRS, CDR2 YFSETQ. The CDR3 sequence is CASSSWTGEFEAFF. In DNA form, the CDR3 reads TGCGCCAGCAGCTCATGGACAGGGGAATTTGAAGCTTTCTTT.

This clonotype is large. This chain connects TRBV9 to TRBJ2-3; D possibly corresponds to TRBD2 (5 bases). CDR1 SGDLS and CDR2 YYNGEE come from the germline V gene. The CDR3 is 15 amino acids. V lost 4 bases to trimming and J lost 0 bases, with 12 bases between them. The CDR3 DNA follows: TGTGCCAGCAGCAGAGCGGTCTCAAGCACAGATACGCAGTATTTT. Its protein is CASSRAVSSTDTQYF.

This clonotype was counted a few times. This chain joins TRBV5-6 and TRBJ2-1; the match to TRBD2 covers 11 bases. The germline V gene has CDR1 SGHDT and CDR2 YYEEEE. Trimming cost V 4 bases and J 3 bases; bases outside gene matches: 9. The CDR3 is 17 amino acids. The CDR3 here is CASSPSPGTSGYNEQFF. CDR3 nucleotides: TGTGCCAGCAGCCCCTCCCCCGGGACTAGCGGCTACAATGAGCAGTTCTTC.

This chain connects TRBV7-7 to TRBJ2-2; TRBD2 matches 10 bases. Germline V lookup: CDR1 SSHAT, CDR2 FNYEAQ (reference sequence). CDR3 length: 16 amino acids. The V segment lost 5 bases and the J segment 6 bases; nucleotides outside the gene matches: 9. This CDR3 is CASSPFLAGEAGELFF. DNA of the CDR3: TGTGCCAGCAGCCCCTTCCTAGCGGGAGAGGCCGGGGAGCTGTTTTTT.

The genes are TRBV20-1 and TRBJ2-1; no clear D gene. Trimming cost V 6 bases and J 0 bases, with 21 bases left between them. Germline V gene lookup returns CDR1 DFQATT and CDR2 SNEGSKA (reference sequence). This CDR3 is built from 17 residues. In DNA form, the CDR3 reads TGCAGTGCCCGGATAATGAGGCGGACGAGCTCCTACAATGAGCAGTTCTTC. Translated, it gives CSARIMRRTSSYNEQFF.